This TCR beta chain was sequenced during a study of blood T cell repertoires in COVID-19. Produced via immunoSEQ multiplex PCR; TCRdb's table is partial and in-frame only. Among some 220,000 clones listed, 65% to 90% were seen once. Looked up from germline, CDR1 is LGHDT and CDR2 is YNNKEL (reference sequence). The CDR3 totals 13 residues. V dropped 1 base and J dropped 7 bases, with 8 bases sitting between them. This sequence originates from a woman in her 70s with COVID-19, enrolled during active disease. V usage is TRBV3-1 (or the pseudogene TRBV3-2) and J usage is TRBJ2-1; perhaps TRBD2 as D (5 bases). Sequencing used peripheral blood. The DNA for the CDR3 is TGTGCCAGCAGCCAAGTTACTAGGAATGAGCAGTTCTTC. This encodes CASSQVTRNEQFF.